These T cell receptor beta chains were read from a single sample in a study of siplizumab effects on memory and regulatory T cells. The method was immunoSEQ multiplex PCR; TCRdb's version includes in-frame clones alone and lacks a portion of them. Of nearly 20,000 clones in the sample, 44% were seen once. No antigen is known for these receptors. Sequencing was carried out using CFSE-low (dividing) CD4+ T cells sorted from an allogeneic mixed lymphocyte reaction. Every receptor here comes from a human donor in good health; the cells came from an allogeneic mixed lymphocyte reaction. Some clones in this sample may be carry-over from other donors' samples. Each CDR3 is given with its conserved first and last residue. D genes are given only for firm matches. The size of a clone is reported for some rows only, either as once, few or many, or as a class for expanded clones.

J: TRBJ2-3; D: TRBD1; V: TRBV19; size: NA; CDR3: CASSSQGVTDTQYF; DNA: TGTGCCAGTAGCTCACAGGGGGTCACAGATACGCAGTATTTT
J: TRBJ1-2; D: NA; V: TRBV6-5; size: NA; CDR3: CASSYIWGVNYGYTF; DNA: TGTGCCAGCAGTTATATTTGGGGCGTTAACTATGGCTACACCTTC
J: TRBJ2-7; D: TRBD1; V: TRBV28; size: NA; CDR3: CASRPTGGRYEQYF; DNA: TGTGCCAGCAGACCGACAGGGGGACGCTACGAGCAGTACTTC
J: TRBJ2-1; D: TRBD1; V: TRBV7-9; size: few; CDR3: CASMPGQVYNEQFF; DNA: TGTGCCAGCATGCCGGGACAGGTATACAATGAGCAGTTCTTC
J: TRBJ2-1; D: NA; V: TRBV29-1; size: once; CDR3: CSVIASSYNEQFF; DNA: TGCAGCGTTATAGCGAGTTCTTACAATGAGCAGTTCTTC
J: TRBJ1-2; D: NA; V: TRBV7-9; size: NA; CDR3: CASSPRGTYGYTF; DNA: TGTGCCAGCAGCCCCCGCGGGACCTATGGCTACACCTTC
J: TRBJ1-5; D: TRBD1; V: TRBV6-5; size: few; CDR3: CASSSDRGGNQPQHF; DNA: TGTGCCAGCAGTTCGGACAGGGGGGGCAATCAGCCCCAGCATTTT
J: TRBJ1-5; D: NA; V: TRBV7-2; size: NA; CDR3: CASSFVGQPQHF; DNA: TGTGCCAGCAGCTTCGTGGGGCAGCCCCAGCATTTT
J: TRBJ2-2; D: NA; V: TRBV18; size: few; CDR3: CASSPQGLGGRNTGELFF; DNA: TGTGCCAGCTCACCTCAGGGCCTCGGAGGAAGGAACACCGGGGAGCTGTTTTTT
J: TRBJ1-2; D: NA; V: TRBV6-5; size: NA; CDR3: CASRPRTEANYGYTF; DNA: TGTGCCAGCAGACCCCGGACGGAAGCTAACTATGGCTACACCTTC
J: TRBJ2-1; D: TRBD2; V: TRBV5-8; size: few; CDR3: CASTLAGSTYNEQFF; DNA: TGTGCCAGCACCTTAGCGGGGTCGACCTACAATGAGCAGTTCTTC
J: TRBJ1-3; D: NA; V: TRBV27; size: NA; CDR3: CASSLSGAGQNTIYF; DNA: TGTGCCAGCAGTTTATCCGGGGCAGGCCAAAACACCATATATTTT
J: TRBJ1-6; D: TRBD1; V: TRBV7-9; size: NA; CDR3: CASSLGQGGSSYNSPLHF; DNA: TGTGCCAGCAGCTTAGGACAGGGTGGGAGCTCCTATAATTCACCCCTCCACTTT
J: TRBJ1-2; D: NA; V: TRBV11-2; size: NA; CDR3: CASSFAPTVGAGGYTF; DNA: TGTGCCAGCAGCTTTGCCCCAACGGTCGGAGCGGGGGGCTACACCTTC
J: TRBJ1-1; D: NA; V: TRBV7-2; size: NA; CDR3: CASSFLGLTGQGWTEAFF; DNA: TGTGCCAGCAGCTTCTTGGGGCTAACTGGGCAGGGATGGACTGAAGCTTTCTTT
J: TRBJ2-7; D: NA; V: TRBV5-1; size: NA; CDR3: CASSSHNGLLGPGEQYF; DNA: TGCGCCAGCAGCTCACACAACGGGCTGTTGGGGCCGGGAGAGCAGTACTTC